This T cell receptor (beta chain) emerged from a study of beta chain features in type 1 diabetes. Investigators reverse transcribed all isolated RNA, so they sequenced expressed TCRB transcripts. Measured with immunoSEQ multiplex PCR; TCRdb has only the in-frame clones, and not every one. The sample lists some 350,000 clones; about 13% were seen once. This clone appeared a few times. Its antigen is unknown. CD4+ cells of the naive, central memory, regulatory and stem cell-like memory types were sorted via CD45RO/CCR7/CD25/CD127/CD95/CD27. Study conclusions and caveats: Type 1 diabetes patients had moderately but significantly shorter TCRB CDR3s in all four CD4+ subsets.

Looked up from germline, CDR1 is SGHTA and CDR2 is FQGNSA. V lost 5 bases and J 0 bases, leaving 22 bases between the germline ends. The CDR3 is made up of 18 amino acids. The chain uses TRBV7-2 and TRBJ2-5; perhaps TRBD2 as D (7 bases). Sequenced sample: naive CD4+ T cells from blood. This sequence originates from a young woman with type 1 diabetes. CDR3 amino acids: CASSPGWGASGYQETQYF. In nucleotides, the CDR3 is TGTGCCAGCAGCCCAGGGTGGGGGGCTAGCGGATACCAAGAGACCCAGTACTTC.